This T cell receptor (beta chain) stems from a study of T-cell memory formation after mild COVID-19. Study-wide context: The study found TCR clusters largely donor specific. Findings and limits, study-wide: Day 15 to 85 contracting clones showed balanced CD4/CD8; day 15 to 37 expanders favored CD4+. CM and EM subsets held most contracting CD4+ clones; EMRA held CD8+ ones. Proof of SARS-CoV-2 specificity was absent for the second-wave clones that crested on day 37.

TCRdb processed the 5' RACE reads anew with MiXCR; each CDR3 protein has one entry. The table lists about 320,000 distinct CDR3 sequences, roughly an eighth of them singletons. V was pared by 1 base and J by 2 bases, with 9 bases between. The CDR3 runs 14 residues. Germline V gene sequence: CDR1 LGHDT, CDR2 YNNKEL (reference sequence). This clonotype has more than one count but fewer than ten. The antigen is unknown. The chain is built from TRBV3-1 and TRBJ2-7, with D possibly matching TRBD2 (6 bases). Material for sequencing was PBMCs or a T cell subset sorted from them (not recorded which). This sequence was found in a man aged 18 to 29 who had mild COVID-19 (a few samples of this study predate the infection). Cell type and time point are not known. CDR3: CASSQGGIPYEQYF. The DNA for the CDR3 is TGTGCCAGCAGCCAAGGCGGGATCCCCTACGAGCAGTACTTC.